This T cell receptor (beta chain) came from a study of regulatory T cells in long-lasting Graves disease. The authors built TCR beta libraries using iRepertoire HTBI primers and Arm-PCR of CDR3 regions. TCRdb re-derived calls from the multiplex PCR reads in MiXCR, one entry per CDR3 protein. The sample consists of 360,000 or so distinct CDR3 sequences, approximately 25% of them appearing once. V shed 3 bases and J shed 2 bases, with 10 bases lying between them. The CDR3 extends over 15 amino acids. Indicated time point: persistent/refractory GD, antithyroid drugs over 5 years with positive TRAb. Isolated PBMC RNA provided the starting material for the TCR library.

The clonotype was recovered from a woman aged 35 to 49 with Graves disease. The rearrangement uses TRBV12-3 or TRBV12-4 and TRBJ2-2; the D is unclear. Here the sequenced sample was peripheral blood mononuclear cells (PBMCs), taken when the disease was refractory, from a patient treated with antithyroid drugs. Written as DNA, the CDR3 is TGTGCCAGCAGTTTCGGACCACCCAACACCGGGGAGCTGTTTTTT. Translated: CASSFGPPNTGELFF.